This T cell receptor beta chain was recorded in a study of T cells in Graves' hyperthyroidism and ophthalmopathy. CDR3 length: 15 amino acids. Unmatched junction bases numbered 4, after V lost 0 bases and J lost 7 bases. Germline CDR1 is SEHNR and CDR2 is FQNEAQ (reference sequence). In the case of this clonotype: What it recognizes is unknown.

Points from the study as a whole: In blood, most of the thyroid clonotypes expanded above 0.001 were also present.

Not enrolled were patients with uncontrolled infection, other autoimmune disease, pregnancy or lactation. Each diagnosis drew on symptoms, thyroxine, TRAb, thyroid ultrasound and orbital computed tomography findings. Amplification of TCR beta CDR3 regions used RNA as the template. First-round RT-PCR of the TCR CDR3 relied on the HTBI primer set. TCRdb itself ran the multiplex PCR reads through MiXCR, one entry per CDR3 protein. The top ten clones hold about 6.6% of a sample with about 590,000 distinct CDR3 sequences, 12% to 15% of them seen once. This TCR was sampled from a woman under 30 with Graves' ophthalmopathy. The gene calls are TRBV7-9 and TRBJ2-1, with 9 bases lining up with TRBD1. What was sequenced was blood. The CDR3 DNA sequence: TGTGCCAGCAGCTTAGCAGGGACAGGGTTGAATGAGCAGTTCTTC. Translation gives CASSLAGTGLNEQFF.